This T cell receptor (beta chain) originates from a study of shared clonotypes between healthy human individuals. Running of the assay took place at deep level. Clones were read by immunoSEQ multiplex PCR, and TCRdb kept only the in-frame ones, dropping some. The sample has hundreds of thousands of clones; about two thirds are singletons. This clone showed up many times. Germline lookup yields CDR1 LNHDA and CDR2 SQIVND (reference sequence). The CDR3 is made up of 13 amino acids. V was pared by 3 bases and J by 4 bases, with 10 bases between. V is TRBV19 and J is TRBJ2-7; D possibly matches TRBD1 or TRBD2 (5 bases each). The clonotype originates from a woman in her thirties in good health. Sequences were obtained from memory CD4+ T cells sorted from blood. Subset denoted: CD45RA-negative fraction. In DNA, the CDR3 is TGTGCCAGTAGTATGCAGGGACGGTACGAGCAGTACTTC. Amino acid sequence: CASSMQGRYEQYF.